Shown below are 21 T cell receptor beta chains from a single sample sequenced in a study of T cell clonality in common variable immunodeficiency (dated by TCRdb to about 2015). Results the study describes overall, beyond this receptor: CVID TCRbeta sequences were reported to have fewer deletions and N-nucleotide insertions and to lack highly modified clones with 13 or more V deletions.

What these receptors recognize is not known. Libraries were prepared through the immunoSEQ multiplex PCR assay. As stored in TCRdb, this immuneACCESS dataset retains in-frame rearrangements with V and J assigned. A fraction of the clones does not appear; measured against another copy, unresolved V genes explain less than half of the discrepancy, and the remainder lacks a known reason. This sample includes 30,000 to 40,000 clones, and none of them was observed just once. In total, the top ten clones hold 6.7% of the sample. The specimen was peripheral blood mononuclear cells. These receptors were obtained from a human donor with common variable immunodeficiency.

This clone was seen ten or more times. The germline gene is not matched at one end of the junction; a read error may be the cause. The CDR3 end falls 3 residues outside the read, so it is completed with the germline J gene. V gene TRBV20-1 combines with J gene TRBJ2-1; the match to TRBD2 covers 8 bases. CDR3 length equals 15 residues. Per germline, CDR1 DFQATT and CDR2 SNEGSKA (reference sequence). CDR3 amino acids: CSTRGLASGYDEQFF. The part of the CDR3 DNA that was read is TGCAGTACTAGAGGGCTGGCTAGCGGGTACGATGAG.

Comment on this clone: The CDR3 is cut off 3 residues early in the read; its end comes from the germline J gene. The rearrangement joins TRBV7-3 to TRBJ2-1, with TRBD2 matching over 12 bases. With V trimmed by 6 bases and J by 1 base, 7 bases remained unmatched. Per the germline V gene, CDR1 is SGHTA and CDR2 is FQGTGA. There are 17 residues in the CDR3. The covered CDR3 bases are TGTGCCAGCAGGGGTCTAGCGGGAGGGCCATCCTACAATGAG. It yields the protein CASRGLAGGPSYNE. The whole CDR3 region reads CASRGLAGGPSYNEQFF.

Remarks on this clone: The CDR3 end falls 3 residues outside the read, so it is completed with the germline J gene. This rearrangement joins TRBV7-9 to TRBJ2-7; 10 nucleotides agree with TRBD2. This CDR3 contains 14 residues. V dropped 4 bases and J dropped 4; count of bases not matched to a gene: 4. The germline V gene encodes CDR1 SEHNR and CDR2 FQNEAQ (reference sequence). The CDR3 here is CASSSIAGGYEQYF. Partial CDR3 DNA: TGTGCCAGCAGCTCAATAGCGGGAGGTTACGAG.

This clone appeared many times. This CDR3 is CASSVQGAGAYEQYF. The CDR3 bases that were read are TGTGCCAGCAGCGTGCAGGGGGCTGGCGCCTACGAG. V gene TRBV5-6 combines with J gene TRBJ2-7; 8 bases line up with TRBD1. The CDR3 goes on 3 residues after the read ends, and that part is filled in from the germline J gene. Germline assignment: CDR1 SGHDT and CDR2 YYEEEE. The CDR3 totals 15 residues. V was pared by 4 bases and J by 2 bases, with 8 bases of the junction left unmatched.

This clone appeared a few times. Read data end 3 residues before the CDR3 end; the end is taken from the germline J gene. The chain uses TRBV2 and TRBJ2-2; the match to TRBD2 covers 8 bases. The V gene's germline CDR1 is SNHLY and CDR2 FYNNEI. V was pared by 6 bases and J by 7 bases, with 7 bases of the junction left unmatched. CDR3 length: 14 residues. CDR3 sequence: CASRQGLEIGELFF. The sequenced part of the CDR3 DNA is TGTGCCAGCAGGCAGGGACTAGAAATCGGGGAG.

This clone has at least ten counts. The read ends 3 residues shy of where the CDR3 ends; the end is completed using the germline J gene. The gene calls are TRBV9 and TRBJ2-5, with 12 nucleotides matching TRBD2. V was pared by 0 bases and J by 5 bases, with 8 bases of the junction left unmatched. The CDR3 is 17 amino acids. Per the germline V gene, CDR1 is SGDLS and CDR2 is YYNGEE. The CDR3: CASSVEASGRAGETQYF. The part of the CDR3 DNA that was read is TGTGCCAGCAGCGTAGAGGCTAGCGGGAGGGCCGGGGAGACC. Based on the CDR3 plus reference TRBV9 and TRBJ2-5, the full variable domain is DSGVTQTPKHLITATGQRVTLRCSPRSGDLSVYWYQQSLDQGLQFLIQYYNGEERAKGNILERFSAQQFPDLHSELNLSSLELGDSALYFCASSVEASGRAGETQYFGPGTRLLVL.

This clone was found a few times. Read sequence stops 3 residues before the CDR3 end, and the germline J gene provides the missing end. The chain joins TRBV20-1 to TRBJ1-2; 7 nucleotides line up with TRBD1. The V gene's germline CDR1 is DFQATT and CDR2 SNEGSKA (reference sequence). The CDR3 extends over 12 amino acids. The sequenced CDR3 bases are TGCAGTGCTAGACTTACAGGGGACGGC. It translates to CSARLTGDG. The entire CDR3 reads CSARLTGDGYTF.

As concerns this clone: The read is 3 residues too short to cover the CDR3 end, so that end is filled in from the germline J gene. The rearrangement uses TRBV7-3 and TRBJ2-3; 8 bases fit TRBD2. V lost 2 bases, J lost 5 bases, and 6 bases stayed unmatched. CDR3 length: 15 residues. Germline V gene sequence: CDR1 SGHTA, CDR2 FQGTGA. The sequenced part of the CDR3 DNA is TGTGCCAGCAGCTTATTCGGGAGGGGTCAAGATACG. As protein: CASSLFGRGQDT. The full CDR3 sequence reads CASSLFGRGQDTQYF. Full variable domain (remainder filled in from reference TRBV7-3 and TRBJ2-3): GAGVSQTPSNKVTEKGKYVELRCDPISGHTALYWYRQSLGQGPEFLIYFQGTGAADDSGLPNDRFFAVRPEGSVSTLKIQRTERGDSAVYLCASSLFGRGQDTQYFGPGTRLTVL.

In its sample, this clone was seen many times. The read ends 3 residues shy of where the CDR3 ends; the end is completed using the germline J gene. V usage is TRBV29-1 and J usage is TRBJ2-3, with a possible D match to TRBD1 (5 bases). Germline CDR1 SQVTM, CDR2 ANQGSEA. The CDR3 sequence is 11 residues long. Deletions cut 7 bases from V and 5 bases from J, with 10 bases between. The CDR3 is CSGERGDTQYF. The sequenced CDR3 bases are TGCAGCGGGGAAAGGGGAGATACG.

This clone was observed many times. The CDR3 end falls 3 residues outside the read, so it is completed with the germline J gene. V gene TRBV7-2 combines with J gene TRBJ2-1; 11 positions agree with TRBD2. The CDR3 contains 14 residues. Looked up from germline, CDR1 is SGHTA and CDR2 is FQGNSA. Trimming at V came to 2 bases and at J to 8 bases, leaving 2 bases not matched to a gene. The sequenced part of the CDR3 DNA is TGTGCCAGCAGCTTAACTAGCGGGGGTCATGAG. Translated: CASSLTSGGHE. The CDR3, in full, reads CASSLTSGGHEQFF.

Note on this clone: The CDR3 end is not reached by the read, which stops 3 residues before it; the germline J gene fills it in. This chain connects TRBV30 to TRBJ1-1; weak D call: TRBD1 (5 bases). Trimming pared 2 bases from V and 1 base from J, leaving 8 bases between. The CDR3 is 13 amino acids. CDR1 is GTSNPN, CDR2 SVGIG, per germline (reference sequence). CDR3 residues: CAWSWGPNTEAFF. Incomplete CDR3 DNA: TGTGCCTGGAGTTGGGGCCCGAACACTGAA.

In the case of this clone: Compared with germline, one end of the junction differs, possibly owing to a read error. The read ends 3 residues before the CDR3 terminus; that terminus is restored from the germline J gene. The genes are TRBV30 and TRBJ1-2, with D unresolved. The CDR3 has 14 amino acids. From germline, CDR1 is GTSNPN and CDR2 SVGIG (reference sequence). The sequenced part of the CDR3 DNA is TGTGCCTGGAGTGTAGCGTCCGATAACTATGGT. Its translation: CAWSVASDNYG. In full, the CDR3 is CAWSVASDNYGYTF.

Comments on this clone: The read comes to an end 3 residues before the CDR3 does, leaving the germline J gene to fill in the end. The V call is TRBV7-9, the J call TRBJ2-2, with 10 bases fitting TRBD2. In germline, CDR1 is SEHNR, CDR2 FQNEAQ (reference sequence). The ends lost 4 bases at V and 1 base at J; junction bases unmatched: 0. The CDR3 runs to 15 residues. The CDR3 bases that were read are TGTGCCAGCAGCTGGACTAGCGGGAACACCGGGGAG. Translating gives CASSWTSGNTGE. From start to end, the CDR3 is CASSWTSGNTGELFF.

This clone was seen a handful of times. With the read ending 3 residues before the CDR3 end, the germline J gene is used to fill in that end. The chain is built from TRBV7-2 and TRBJ2-5, with 8 bases fitting TRBD1. With 5 bases clipped from V and 5 bases from J, the junction kept 10 bases outside the gene matches. The length of the CDR3 is 15 residues. From germline, CDR1 is SGHTA and CDR2 FQGNSA. CDR3 DNA (partial): TGTGCCAGCAGCGCCGGACAGGGCGCTAAGGAGACC. It is translated as CASSAGQGAKET. The CDR3 in its entirety is CASSAGQGAKETQYF.

The sample holds many counts of this clone. The read is 3 residues too short to cover the CDR3 end, so that end is filled in from the germline J gene. This chain links TRBV5-1 with TRBJ1-3; 7 nucleotides match TRBD1. The germline V gene has CDR1 SGHRS and CDR2 YFSETQ. The CDR3 loop spans 13 amino acids. The trim removed 4 bases at V and 4 bases at J, leaving 2 bases unmatched. CDR3 DNA (partial): TGCGCCAGCAGCACGACAGGGGGAAACACC. As protein: CASSTTGGNT. The full CDR3 protein reads CASSTTGGNTIYF.

This clone showed up many times. From the germline J gene comes the end of the CDR3, since the read stops 3 residues before it. The chain recombines TRBV7-3 with TRBJ2-1, with 11 bases that match TRBD2. Germline V gene sequence: CDR1 SGHTA, CDR2 FQGTGA. The V segment lost 5 bases and the J segment 9 bases; nucleotides outside the gene matches: 9. The CDR3 length is 15 residues. The CDR3 bases that were read are TGTGCCAGCAGCAAACTAGCGGGAGTATCGGGTGAG. As protein: CASSKLAGVSGE. The whole CDR3 sequence reads CASSKLAGVSGEQFF.

This clone was counted between two and nine times. The CDR3 is cut off 3 residues early in the read; its end comes from the germline J gene. The chain combines TRBV11-2 with TRBJ2-3, with TRBD1 identical over 9 bases. The CDR3 contains 15 residues. Trimming cost V 5 bases and J 0 bases; bases outside gene matches: 3. Germline CDR1 SGHAT, CDR2 FQNNGV. The part of the CDR3 DNA that was read is TGTGCCAGCAGCCGGGGACAGGGCAGCACAGATACG. Protein product: CASSRGQGSTDT. Given in full, the CDR3 is CASSRGQGSTDTQYF.

This clone was detected many times. The missing CDR3 end, 3 residues past where the read stops, is filled in from the germline J gene. The chain links TRBV19 to TRBJ2-1, with TRBD2 identical over 11 bases. The CDR3 contains 17 residues. Germline trimming cut 3 bases from V and 0 bases from J; bases unmatched to any gene: 4. Germline CDR1 and CDR2: LNHDA and SQIVND (reference sequence). The covered CDR3 bases are TGTGCCAGTAGTATGCCTAGCGGGAGGACCTCCTACAATGAG. This codes for CASSMPSGRTSYNE. The complete CDR3 sequence is CASSMPSGRTSYNEQFF.

Many counts were recorded for this clone. The DNA read from the CDR3 is TGTGCCTGGACTGTCACCGGGACAGGCAACTATGGC. The encoded protein is CAWTVTGTGNYG. The whole CDR3 protein reads CAWTVTGTGNYGYTF. The gene calls are TRBV30 and TRBJ1-2; 8 bases map to TRBD1. Read data end 3 residues before the CDR3 end; the end is taken from the germline J gene. Germline V gene sequence: CDR1 GTSNPN, CDR2 SVGIG (reference sequence). This CDR3 has 15 residues. Losses at the gene ends were 4 bases for V and 2 bases for J; bases not matched to a gene: 9.

This clone was counted at least ten times. Read sequence stops 3 residues before the CDR3 end, and the germline J gene provides the missing end. The chain uses TRBV7-2 and TRBJ1-1; tentative D call: TRBD1 (5 bases). The CDR3 covers 15 residues. Germline CDR1 and CDR2: SGHTA and FQGNSA. The covered CDR3 bases are TGTGCCAGCAGCCCGGTGTTGGAGGGGATAGGGGAA. Amino acids: CASSPVLEGIGE. In full, the CDR3 is CASSPVLEGIGEAFF.

This clone occurred many times. The missing CDR3 end, 3 residues past where the read stops, is filled in from the germline J gene. The chain employs TRBV7-2 and TRBJ2-2; the match to TRBD1 covers 8 bases. Germline V CDR1 and CDR2: SGHTA, FQGNSA. CDR3 length: 16 amino acids. J lost 2 bases, V lost 0 bases, and 2 bases had no gene match. CDR3 DNA (partial): TGTGCCAGCAGCTTAGCCGGGACAGGAAACACCGGGGAG. Translation: CASSLAGTGNTGE. The full CDR3 is CASSLAGTGNTGELFF. The variable domain in full, with the rest retrieved from reference TRBV7-2 and TRBJ2-2, is GAGVSQSPSNKVTEKGKDVELRCDPISGHTALYWYRQSLGQGLEFLIYFQGNSAPDKSGLPSDRFSAERTGGSVSTLTIQRTQQEDSAVYLCASSLAGTGNTGELFFGEGSRLTVL.